A selection of T cell receptor beta chains follows, all from one sample in a study of sequential checkpoint blockade in melanoma. Libraries were prepared by immunoSEQ multiplex PCR; TCRdb keeps only in-frame clonotypes and omits some of them. The table shows 6,500 to 8,000 clones, with 28% occurring only once. The sample here was tumor tissue (inferred from file names), taken from a patient given nivolumab and ipilimumab in sequence. The receptors shown here come from a human donor with melanoma. Both conserved end residues are part of each CDR3. D genes are given only for firm matches. The size of a clone is reported for some rows only, either as once, few or many, or as a class for expanded clones.

size: medium-sized; D: NA; J: TRBJ1-4; V: TRBV9; CDR3: CASSAPNNEKLFF; DNA: TGTGCCAGCAGCGCCCCTAACAATGAAAAACTGTTTTTT
size: NA; D: NA; J: TRBJ1-1; V: TRBV6-8; CDR3: CASSEYATEAFF; DNA: TGTGCCAGCAGTGAGTATGCGACTGAAGCTTTCTTT
size: NA; D: NA; J: TRBJ2-3; V: TRBV18; CDR3: CASGMERNPTDTQYF; DNA: TGTGCCAGCGGGATGGAGCGGAACCCCACAGATACGCAGTATTTT
size: NA; D: NA; J: TRBJ1-5; V: TRBV11-3; CDR3: CASSLGQGNQPQHF; DNA: TGTGCCAGCAGCTTGGGGCAGGGCAATCAGCCCCAGCATTTT
size: medium-sized; D: NA; J: TRBJ2-3; V: TRBV6-8; CDR3: CAIGLGVSSTDTQYF; DNA: TGTGCCATCGGCCTAGGGGTATCTAGCACAGATACGCAGTATTTT
size: NA; D: NA; J: TRBJ2-3; V: TRBV9; CDR3: CASSFGQTDTQYF; DNA: TGTGCCAGCAGCTTTGGACAGACAGATACGCAGTATTTT
size: few; D: NA; J: TRBJ1-2; V: TRBV6-8; CDR3: CASSHQGGGYTF; DNA: TGTGCCAGCAGCCACCAGGGTGGTGGCTACACCTTC
size: medium-sized; D: NA; J: TRBJ1-1; V: TRBV18; CDR3: CASSRQRVSSMNTEAFF; DNA: TGTGCCAGCTCACGGCAGCGCGTCAGCTCCATGAACACTGAAGCTTTCTTT
size: NA; D: NA; J: TRBJ2-3; V: TRBV7-4; CDR3: CASSLANTDTQYF; DNA: TGTGCCAGCAGCTTAGCGAACACAGATACGCAGTATTTT
size: few; D: TRBD2; J: TRBJ2-5; V: TRBV4-1; CDR3: CASSQIWTSGDQETQYF; DNA: TGCGCCAGCAGCCAAATATGGACTAGCGGAGATCAAGAGACCCAGTACTTC
size: medium-sized; D: NA; J: TRBJ1-2; V: TRBV12-5; CDR3: CASTPSRAGNYGYTF; DNA: TGTGCCAGCACCCCATCCCGGGCAGGCAACTATGGCTACACCTTC
size: medium-sized; D: TRBD1; J: TRBJ1-1; V: TRBV9; CDR3: CASSAQGVEAFF; DNA: TGTGCCAGCAGTGCGCAGGGGGTTGAAGCTTTCTTT
size: few; D: NA; J: TRBJ2-5; V: TRBV4-1; CDR3: CASSQDRGSGRIQYF; DNA: TGCGCCAGCAGCCAAGATCGGGGCTCGGGACGGATCCAGTACTTC
size: once; D: NA; J: TRBJ1-1; V: TRBV18; CDR3: CASSPRDGGTEAFF; DNA: TGTGCCAGCTCACCCCGCGACGGCGGCACTGAAGCTTTCTTT
size: few; D: NA; J: TRBJ2-3; V: TRBV11-3; CDR3: CASSPPGLHTDTQYF; DNA: TGTGCCAGCAGCCCACCAGGACTCCACACAGATACGCAGTATTTT
size: NA; D: NA; J: TRBJ2-7; V: TRBV10-2; CDR3: CASRGTSSYEQYF; DNA: TGCGCCAGCAGAGGAACAAGCTCCTACGAGCAGTACTTC
size: NA; D: TRBD2; J: TRBJ2-1; V: TRBV29-1; CDR3: CSVASGINEQFF; DNA: TGCAGCGTTGCTAGCGGGATCAATGAGCAGTTCTTC
size: few; D: NA; J: TRBJ2-3; V: TRBV5-1; CDR3: CASSSSSERTDTQYF; DNA: TGCGCCAGCAGCTCCTCTAGCGAACGCACAGATACGCAGTATTTT
size: few; D: TRBD1; J: TRBJ2-7; V: TRBV11-3; CDR3: CASSLGPGQGVEQYF; DNA: TGTGCTAGCAGCTTAGGACCGGGACAGGGAGTGGAGCAGTACTTC
size: NA; D: TRBD1; J: TRBJ1-5; V: TRBV5-1; CDR3: CASSWGQSTGEPQHF; DNA: TGCGCCAGCAGCTGGGGACAGTCAACGGGGGAGCCCCAGCATTTT
size: NA; D: NA; J: TRBJ1-2; V: TRBV10-2; CDR3: CASILPNRDGYTF; DNA: TGCGCCAGCATCCTCCCCAACAGGGATGGCTACACCTTC
size: medium-sized; D: TRBD1; J: TRBJ2-7; V: TRBV11-3; CDR3: CASSLEGGTTYEQYF; DNA: TGTGCCAGCAGCTTAGAAGGGGGCACAACCTACGAGCAGTACTTC
size: NA; D: NA; J: TRBJ1-2; V: TRBV6-8; CDR3: CASSLQAQEDGYTF; DNA: TGTGCCAGCAGTTTACAGGCCCAGGAGGATGGCTACACCTTC
size: NA; D: TRBD1; J: TRBJ1-1; V: TRBV6-8; CDR3: CASSSRGQGGTEAFF; DNA: TGTGCCAGCAGTTCCAGGGGACAGGGAGGGACTGAAGCTTTCTTT
size: NA; D: TRBD2; J: TRBJ2-3; V: TRBV15; CDR3: CATSRDRASGGSDTQYF; DNA: TGTGCCACCAGCAGAGATCGGGCTAGCGGGGGTTCCGATACGCAGTATTTT
size: few; D: NA; J: TRBJ2-3; V: TRBV6-8; CDR3: CATGPGGRDTQYF; DNA: TGTGCCACTGGGCCAGGGGGGAGAGATACGCAGTATTTT
size: NA; D: NA; J: TRBJ1-2; V: TRBV18; CDR3: CASSQQDSVGGYTF; DNA: TGTGCCAGCTCACAACAGGACAGTGTGGGCGGCTACACCTTC
size: few; D: NA; J: TRBJ2-5; V: TRBV10-3; CDR3: CAISEPGIGRGQETQYF; DNA: TGTGCCATCAGTGAGCCGGGAATCGGAAGGGGCCAAGAGACCCAGTACTTC
size: many; D: NA; J: TRBJ2-7; V: TRBV11-3; CDR3: CASSSLGGLSEQYF; DNA: TGTGCCAGCAGCTCTCTCGGAGGGTTGTCCGAGCAGTACTTC
size: NA; D: NA; J: TRBJ2-1; V: TRBV5-1; CDR3: CASKGAPSYNEQFF; DNA: TGCGCCAGCAAGGGCGCACCGAGCTACAATGAGCAGTTCTTC
size: NA; D: NA; J: TRBJ1-1; V: TRBV23-1; CDR3: CASGKQVNTEAFF; DNA: TGCGCCAGCGGGAAACAGGTGAACACTGAAGCTTTCTTT
size: NA; D: TRBD2; J: TRBJ2-1; V: TRBV18; CDR3: CASSPAGTSGKQMAFF; DNA: TGTGCCAGCTCACCAGCCGGGACTAGCGGGAAACAGATGGCGTTCTTC
size: NA; D: TRBD1; J: TRBJ1-2; V: TRBV19; CDR3: CASSAAQGAWYGYTF; DNA: TGTGCCAGTAGTGCCGCCCAGGGGGCATGGTATGGCTACACCTTC
size: medium-sized; D: NA; J: TRBJ2-3; V: TRBV28; CDR3: CASSGQIDTDTQYF; DNA: TGTGCCAGCAGCGGACAAATAGACACAGATACGCAGTATTTT
size: NA; D: NA; J: TRBJ2-3; V: TRBV19; CDR3: CASSIRWGTQYF; DNA: TGTGCCAGTAGTATTCGGTGGGGTACGCAGTATTTT
size: NA; D: TRBD2; J: TRBJ2-1; V: TRBV6-8; CDR3: CAIKQREVNEQFF; DNA: TGTGCCATCAAGCAGCGGGAAGTGAATGAGCAGTTCTTC
size: NA; D: TRBD2; J: TRBJ2-3; V: TRBV6-8; CDR3: CASRRGLAVSDTQYF; DNA: TGTGCCAGCAGACGGGGACTAGCGGTTTCAGATACGCAGTATTTT
size: NA; D: NA; J: TRBJ2-5; V: TRBV1; CDR3: CASSQVQAGSETQYF; DNA: TGCGCCAGCAGCCAAGTACAGGCGGGGTCCGAGACCCAGTACTTC
size: few; D: NA; J: TRBJ1-4; V: TRBV23-1; CDR3: CASSQGGYRGEKLFF; DNA: TGCGCCAGCAGCCAAGGAGGGTATAGGGGCGAAAAACTGTTTTTT
size: few; D: NA; J: TRBJ1-5; V: TRBV28; CDR3: CASSFGLGYSNQPQHF; DNA: TGTGCCAGCAGTTTTGGATTAGGATATAGCAATCAGCCCCAGCATTTT
size: many; D: NA; J: TRBJ1-5; V: TRBV7-1; CDR3: CASSLVSGQPQHF; DNA: TGTGCCAGCAGCTTAGTCTCCGGTCAGCCCCAGCATTTT